This TCR beta chain appears in the sequencing data of a study of blood T cell repertoires in COVID-19. Here immunoSEQ multiplex PCR was the method, and the copy in TCRdb shows in-frame clones only, minus some. The data show about 130,000 clones, about four fifths seen once. The germline V gene encodes CDR1 DFQATT and CDR2 SNEGSKA (reference sequence). V lost 6 bases and J lost 7, with 10 bases in between. This CDR3 is built from 10 residues. This receptor was identified in a human donor in a cohort sampled during active COVID-19. Sequenced material: peripheral blood. V and J are TRBV20-1 and TRBJ2-7; D is unresolved. CDR3 sequence reads: CSAARKEQYF. The CDR3 DNA follows: TGCAGTGCGGCCAGGAAAGAGCAGTACTTC.